This T cell receptor beta chain derives from a study of PD-L1 blockade in urothelial cancer. Study-wide background: Bladder-origin urothelial cancer in males described about 85% of the roughly 29 patients. Patients' prior chemotherapy regimens numbered 0 to 3.

Looked up from germline, CDR1 is SGHRS and CDR2 is YFSETQ. V dropped 4 bases and J dropped 1 base, with 11 bases sitting between them. CDR3 length equals 14 residues. In its sample, this clone was seen a few times. Sequencing used immunoSEQ multiplex PCR; TCRdb keeps in-frame clones, though not all of them. The table lists approximately 38,000 clones, about 83% of them singletons. This clonotype was obtained from a man aged 60 to 75 with urothelial cancer. The chain combines TRBV5-1 with TRBJ2-5; D call uncertain. Sample: PBMCs, taken around atezolizumab (anti-PD-L1) treatment. The CDR3, as DNA: TGCGCCAGCAGCCGCTATAGCCTCCAAGAGACCCAGTACTTC. Its protein is CASSRYSLQETQYF.